This entry lists 20 T cell receptor beta chains sequenced from one sample in a study of OX40 agonist ivuxolimab in advanced cancers. Sequencing used immunoSEQ multiplex PCR; TCRdb keeps in-frame clones, though not all of them. Of tens of thousands of clones in the sample, about 86% are singletons; the top ten hold 1.5% to 2%. Source: CD4+ or CD8+ T cells sorted from blood, taken in a trial of the OX40 agonist ivuxolimab. These receptors all come from an adult with an advanced solid tumor such as melanoma, head and neck, liver or kidney cancer.

The chain combines TRBV28 with TRBJ2-1; 7 bases align to TRBD2. After removal of 3 bases from V and 4 bases from J, the junction contained 9 bases not matched to a gene. The germline gives CDR1 MDHEN, CDR2 SYDVKM. The CDR3 runs to 16 residues. In DNA form, the CDR3 reads TGTGCCAGCAGTTTTTTCTCACTAGCGAATTACAATGAGCAGTTCTTC. It codes for CASSFFSLANYNEQFF.

The chain is built from TRBV6-5 and TRBJ1-4, with no clear D. The CDR3 is 14 amino acids. V was pared by 2 bases and J by 5 bases, with 9 bases between. Germline CDR1 is MNHEY and CDR2 is SVGAGI. The CDR3 region has the DNA TGTGCCAGCAGTTACGAGTTGGGGAATGAAAAACTGTTTTTT. Protein product: CASSYELGNEKLFF.

The chain is built from TRBV6-5 and TRBJ2-3, with D hard to call. CDR1 and CDR2 from the germline V gene are MNHEY and SVGAGI. The CDR3 spans 14 residues. Trimming removed 0 bases at V and 5 bases at J, with 9 bases between. The CDR3 nucleotides are TGTGCCAGCAGTTACTCGACCAGTGGAGATACGCAGTATTTT. This translates into CASSYSTSGDTQYF.

The chain couples TRBV5-1 to TRBJ2-1, with 7 bases matching TRBD2. V shed 0 bases and J 4 bases; nucleotides not matched to a gene: 7. The CDR3 runs 16 residues. Germline CDR1 reads SGHRS; CDR2 reads YFSETQ. CDR3 DNA: TGCGCCAGCAGCTTGGCGGGCCTAGCGGCTTACAATGAGCAGTTCTTC. Its protein product is CASSLAGLAAYNEQFF.

The chain employs TRBV6-5 and TRBJ1-2, with D uncertain. Germline V gene lookup returns CDR1 MNHEY and CDR2 SVGAGI. Trimming left V 0 bases short and J 4 bases short, with 6 bases between. This CDR3 spans 13 amino acids. For the CDR3, the DNA is TGTGCCAGCAGTTACTCCGCAGGCTATGGCTACACCTTC. This gives the protein CASSYSAGYGYTF.

The chain has TRBV10-3 and TRBJ1-1; TRBD1 might be the D (6 bases). The germline CDR1 and CDR2 sequences are ENHRY and SYGVKD. The CDR3 extends over 15 amino acids. The V end was cut by 6 bases, the J end by 4 bases, with 18 bases between. Here the CDR3 DNA reads TGTGCCATCAGCGTTACGACAGGTGCCATCACTGAAGCTTTCTTT. Its translation is CAISVTTGAITEAFF.

CDR3 nucleotides: TGCGCCAGCAGCCCCTCGGGACAGGGTCCCGCTTCACCCCTCCACTTT. Its translation is CASSPSGQGPASPLHF. The chain couples TRBV5-1 to TRBJ1-6; 9 bases are a match to TRBD1. The trim removed 4 bases at V and 9 bases at J, leaving 11 bases unmatched. The CDR3 consists of 16 residues. Germline values: CDR1 SGHRS, CDR2 YFSETQ. Using reference TRBV5-1 and TRBJ1-6 for the parts outside the CDR3, the full variable domain is KAGVTQTPRYLIKTRGQQVTLSCSPISGHRSVSWYQQTPGQGLQFLFEYFSETQRNKGNFPGRFSGRQFSNSRSEMNVSTLELGDSALYLCASSPSGQGPASPLHFGNGTRLTVT.

The gene calls are TRBV19 and TRBJ1-3; D not resolved. The CDR3 sequence is 14 residues long. Germline values: CDR1 LNHDA, CDR2 SQIVND (reference sequence). V was trimmed by 0 bases and J by 1 base, leaving 4 bases between them. In nucleotides, the CDR3 is TGTGCCAGTAGTATAGATTCATCTGGAAACACCATATATTTT. Its translation is CASSIDSSGNTIYF. Together with reference TRBV19 and TRBJ1-3, the CDR3 gives the full variable domain: DGGITQSPKYLFRKEGQNVTLSCEQNLNHDAMYWYRQDPGQGLRLIYYSQIVNDFQKGDIAEGYSVSREKKESFPLTVTSAQKNPTAFYLCASSIDSSGNTIYFGEGSWLTVV.

The chain has TRBV5-8 and TRBJ2-7, with 7 bases aligning to TRBD2. Germline V gene data show CDR1 as SGHTS and CDR2 as YDEGEE. Germline trimming cut 6 bases from V and 1 base from J; bases unmatched to any gene: 10. The CDR3 runs 15 residues. The CDR3 sequence: CASTTRGTTSYEQYF. DNA of the CDR3: TGTGCCAGCACCACAAGAGGGACTACTTCCTACGAGCAGTACTTC. Supplemented by reference TRBV5-8 and TRBJ2-7, the full variable domain reads EAGVTQSPTHLIKTRGQQATLRCSPISGHTSVYWYQQALGLGLQFLLWYDEGEERNRGNFPPRFSGRQFPNYSSELNVNALELEDSALYLCASTTRGTTSYEQYFGPGTRLTVT.

This chain connects TRBV2 to TRBJ2-2; TRBD2 aligns across 10 bases. V lost 5 bases and J lost 0; bases outside the gene matches: 6. The CDR3 has 17 amino acids. Germline V CDR1 and CDR2: SNHLY, FYNNEI. CDR3 amino acids: CASSQNLAGANTGELFF. DNA for the CDR3: TGTGCCAGCAGTCAGAACCTAGCGGGGGCGAACACCGGGGAGCTGTTTTTT.

The genes are TRBV9 and TRBJ1-5; D ambiguous. Germline loops: CDR1 SGDLS, CDR2 YYNGEE. Trimming took 0 bases from V and 1 from J, leaving 8 bases between them. The CDR3 has 15 residues. CDR3 region: CASSVGPESNQPQHF. The DNA of the CDR3 is TGTGCCAGCAGCGTAGGGCCAGAAAGCAATCAGCCCCAGCATTTT.

This chain links TRBV5-5 with TRBJ2-7, with TRBD1 matching over 10 bases. The V gene's germline CDR1 is SGHKS and CDR2 YYEKEE (reference sequence). V was pared by 1 base and J by 2 bases, with 3 bases of the junction left unmatched. The CDR3 is 15 amino acids. The DNA for the CDR3 is TGTGCCAGCAGCTTGTTTGGACAGGGGGCCTACGAGCAGTACTTC. Protein product: CASSLFGQGAYEQYF.

V usage is TRBV30 and J usage is TRBJ1-6; D remains unclear. V lost 4 bases to trimming and J lost 5 bases, with 15 bases between them. Germline CDR1 is GTSNPN and CDR2 is SVGIG (reference sequence). This CDR3 region has 15 residues. CDR3 in amino acids: CAWTATGGNNSPLHF. For the CDR3, the DNA is TGTGCCTGGACCGCCACCGGTGGCAATAATTCACCCCTCCACTTT.

The V call is TRBV11-1, the J call TRBJ2-7, with no clear D. The CDR3 loop spans 14 amino acids. V gave up 5 bases and J gave up 1 base, with 12 bases separating them. Per germline, CDR1 SGHAT and CDR2 FQDESV (reference sequence). The CDR3 here is CASSPEGLSYEQYF. In DNA, the CDR3 is TGTGCCAGCAGCCCTGAAGGGCTATCCTACGAGCAGTACTTC.

The V gene is TRBV4-3, the J gene TRBJ2-5; weak D call: TRBD1 (6 bases). Looked up from germline, CDR1 is LGHNA and CDR2 is YSLEER. Trimming cost V 1 base and J 5 bases, with 14 bases left between them. This CDR3 is 15 amino acids long. CDR3 nucleotide sequence: TGCGCCAGCAGCCAAGGGTCCCGACAGGTGGAGACCCAGTACTTC. Amino acids: CASSQGSRQVETQYF.

This chain joins TRBV7-8 and TRBJ2-1; 8 bases map to TRBD2. CDR1 SGHVS and CDR2 FQNEAQ come from the germline V gene. V was clipped by 1 base and J by 13 bases; unmatched bases: 6. CDR3 size: 13 residues. CDR3 protein: CASSLDSGVQQFF. The CDR3 coding sequence is TGTGCCAGCAGCTTAGATAGCGGGGTTCAACAGTTCTTC.

The rearrangement joins TRBV7-9 to TRBJ2-4; 11 positions agree with TRBD2. The germline V gene has CDR1 SEHNR and CDR2 FQNEAQ (reference sequence). Germline trimming cut 8 bases from V and 0 bases from J; bases unmatched to any gene: 3. The CDR3 runs to 15 residues. DNA of the CDR3: TGTGCCAGCGCACTAGCGGGAGTAGCCAAAAACATTCAGTACTTC. It translates to CASALAGVAKNIQYF.

The chain is built from TRBV7-6 and TRBJ2-7; D is tentatively TRBD1 or TRBD2 (5 bases each). There are 17 residues in the CDR3. The germline gives CDR1 SGHVS, CDR2 FNYEAQ. Trimming took 5 bases from V and 4 from J, leaving 24 bases between them. The CDR3 DNA sequence: TGTGCCAGCAGCCCGGCCGGAGCAGGGCCCCGGGGTTACGAGCAGTACTTC. Its protein is CASSPAGAGPRGYEQYF.

V gene TRBV14 combines with J gene TRBJ2-1, with D perhaps matching TRBD2 (5 bases). Germline V gene data show CDR1 as SGHDN and CDR2 as FVKESK. V lost 1 base to trimming and J lost 0 bases, with 10 bases between them. The CDR3 is made up of 16 amino acids. The DNA of the CDR3 is TGTGCCAGCAGCCAAGGGAGGAGACGCTCCTACAATGAGCAGTTCTTC. It specifies CASSQGRRRSYNEQFF.

The V and J genes are TRBV4-2 and TRBJ2-2; TRBD2 matches at 14 bases. This CDR3 contains 19 residues. Germline CDR1 and CDR2: LGHNA and YNFKEQ. Trimming cost V 0 bases and J 4 bases; bases outside gene matches: 7. DNA of the CDR3: TGTGCCAGCAGCCAAGACTTGACTAGCGGGAGGGCCGGCACCGGGGAGCTGTTTTTT. Its protein product is CASSQDLTSGRAGTGELFF.